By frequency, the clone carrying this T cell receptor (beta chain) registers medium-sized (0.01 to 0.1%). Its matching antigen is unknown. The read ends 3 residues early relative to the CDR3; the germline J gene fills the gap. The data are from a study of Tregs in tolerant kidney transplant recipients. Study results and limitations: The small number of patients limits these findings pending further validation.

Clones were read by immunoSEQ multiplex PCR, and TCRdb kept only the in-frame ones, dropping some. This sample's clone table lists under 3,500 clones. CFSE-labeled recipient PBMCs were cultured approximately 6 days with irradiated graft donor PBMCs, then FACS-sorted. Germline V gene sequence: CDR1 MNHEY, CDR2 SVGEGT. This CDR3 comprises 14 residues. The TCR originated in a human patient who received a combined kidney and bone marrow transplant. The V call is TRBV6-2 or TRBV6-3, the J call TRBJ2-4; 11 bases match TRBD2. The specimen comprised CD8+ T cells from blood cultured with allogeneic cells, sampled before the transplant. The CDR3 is CASSSPGLAALQYF. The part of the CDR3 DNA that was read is TGTGCCAGCAGTTCCCCGGGACTAGCGGCCCTT.